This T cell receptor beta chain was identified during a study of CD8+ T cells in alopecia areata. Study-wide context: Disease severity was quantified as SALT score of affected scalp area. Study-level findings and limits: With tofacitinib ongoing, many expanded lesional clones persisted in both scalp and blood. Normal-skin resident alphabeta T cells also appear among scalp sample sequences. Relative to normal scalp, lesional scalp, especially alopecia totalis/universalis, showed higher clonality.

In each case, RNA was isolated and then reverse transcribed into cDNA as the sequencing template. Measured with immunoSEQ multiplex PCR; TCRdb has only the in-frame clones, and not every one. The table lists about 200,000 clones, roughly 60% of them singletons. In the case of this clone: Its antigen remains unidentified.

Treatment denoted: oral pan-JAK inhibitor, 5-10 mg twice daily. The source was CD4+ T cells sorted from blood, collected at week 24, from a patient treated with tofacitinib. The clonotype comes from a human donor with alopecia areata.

CDR3 in DNA: TGTGCCAGCAGCTTCGGGACAGGGAATCAGCCCCAGCATTTT. Translating gives CASSFGTGNQPQHF. The chain carries TRBV7-9 and TRBJ1-5, with 9 bases that match TRBD1. Germline CDR1 SEHNR, CDR2 FQNEAQ (reference sequence). The CDR3 consists of 14 residues. V shed 3 bases and J 4 bases; nucleotides not matched to a gene: 1.